Listed below are T cell receptor beta chains from one sample, sequenced in a study of Ad26.COV2.S vaccination and SARS-CoV-2 variants. Here immunoSEQ multiplex PCR was the method, and the copy in TCRdb shows in-frame clones only, minus some. The sample holds about 180,000 clones, about 83% seen once. The sample in question was peripheral blood, obtained after recovery from COVID-19. The receptor source for this set is a human donor who had recovered from COVID-19. Both conserved end residues are part of each CDR3.

J gene | V gene | CDR3 protein
TRBJ2-5 | TRBV7-2 | CASSYRLAGSETQYF
TRBJ2-5 | TRBV9 | CASSVGQGETQYF
TRBJ1-1 | TRBV2 | CATCRENTEAFF
TRBJ1-1 | TRBV2 | CASTSGQGGSEAFF
TRBJ2-7 | TRBV3-1/TRBV3-2 | CASSQGGRGLYEQYF
TRBJ2-7 | TRBV27 | CATSPIAGRKTYEQYF
TRBJ1-1 | TRBV3-1/TRBV3-2 | CASSQNTGPNTEAFF
TRBJ2-1 | TRBV7-2 | CASSLDLFWGEQFF
TRBJ1-1 | TRBV5-1 | CASSLETSVMNTEAFF
TRBJ1-5 | TRBV5-6 | CASSSPGGPQHF
TRBJ2-1 | TRBV7-9 | CASSWRDFEDEQFF
TRBJ2-7 | TRBV7-9 | CASSSRRDSGDEQYF
TRBJ1-5 | TRBV10-1 | CASSVPTVRSGQAQSGNQPQHF
TRBJ1-5 | TRBV15 | CATSRDGGDYQPQHF
TRBJ2-1 | TRBV11-2 | CASSFGEGFSYNEQFF
TRBJ1-2 | TRBV29-1 | CSVEESAGYGYTF
TRBJ2-5 | TRBV5-5 | CASRLAGPTLQETQYF
TRBJ2-3 | TRBV11-2 | CASSLTGTGADTQYF
TRBJ2-7 | TRBV7-9 | CASSLGIGGPYEQYF
TRBJ1-1 | TRBV5-6 | CASRRGNTEAFF
TRBJ1-1 | TRBV2 | CASSARLNTEAFF
TRBJ1-4 | TRBV6-5 | CASSTGQGKRLFF
TRBJ2-4 | TRBV29-1 | CSVQGQAKNIQYF
TRBJ1-1 | TRBV11-3 | CASSLRGENTEAFF
TRBJ1-5 | TRBV7-9 | CASSLAGVNQPQHF
TRBJ1-2 | TRBV27 | CASSPSTGHLNYGYTF
TRBJ1-4 | TRBV3-1/TRBV3-2 | CASSQAGNNEKLFF
TRBJ1-2 | TRBV7-9 | CASSLAVTELNYGYTF
TRBJ1-5 | TRBV4-2 | CASSQDFSNQPQHF
TRBJ2-6 | TRBV5-1 | CASSSEVSGANVLTF
TRBJ2-1 | TRBV28 | CASSFRGGAGLEQFF
TRBJ2-2 | TRBV7-3 | CASSPGRTGELFF
TRBJ2-5 | TRBV5-3 | CARSPGVWGETQYF
TRBJ2-3 | TRBV1 | CTSSQDLGGASTDTQYF
TRBJ2-5 | TRBV3-1/TRBV3-2 | CASSYRGEGETQYF
TRBJ1-2 | TRBV25-1 | CASSGDREVGYTF
TRBJ1-2 | TRBV11-1 | CASSSVRGQLNRYTF
TRBJ2-7 | TRBV27 | CASSLGQGLSYEQYF
TRBJ2-2 | TRBV7-9 | CASSIGGQVGRTGELFF
TRBJ1-1 | TRBV12-3/TRBV12-4 | CASSYGGFAFF